The present TCR beta chain was sequenced within a study of beta chain features in type 1 diabetes. Study overall: Sorted cells numbering roughly 100,000,000 were examined across all samples.

Once sorted, every population was more than 98% pure. Findings of the study overall: Patients with type 1 diabetes carried fewer insertions and had more deletions at their VDJ junctions. Healthy donors had naive, central memory and Treg TCRB repertoires that appeared less similar than those seen among patients.

Reverse transcription of all isolated RNA meant that expressed TCRB transcripts were sequenced. The assay was immunoSEQ multiplex PCR, and TCRdb's table has in-frame clones only and misses some. Among 150,000 to 180,000 clones listed, around 8% were seen once. There are a few counts of this clone. What it binds is unknown. The germline V gene encodes CDR1 SGHNT and CDR2 YENEEA. The CDR3 is made up of 15 amino acids. Trimming cost V 4 bases and J 7 bases, with 17 bases left between them. The chain carries TRBV11-3 and TRBJ2-1; maybe TRBD2 (6 bases). This receptor was taken from a man between 18 and 35 years old in good health. Material for sequencing was central memory CD4+ T cells from blood. CDR3 protein: CASSSQPSAPNEQFF. In nucleotides, the CDR3 is TGTGCCAGCAGCTCTCAGCCTAGCGCTCCGAATGAGCAGTTCTTC. Combining the CDR3 with reference TRBV11-3 and TRBJ2-1 gives the whole variable domain EAGVVQSPRYKIIEKKQPVAFWCNPISGHNTLYWYLQNLGQGPELLIRYENEEAVDDSQLPKDRFSAERLKGVDSTLKIQPAELGDSAVYLCASSSQPSAPNEQFFGPGTRLTVL.